A selection of T cell receptor beta chains follows, all from one sample in a study of OX40 agonist ivuxolimab in advanced cancers. Produced via immunoSEQ multiplex PCR; TCRdb's table is partial and in-frame only. The data contain about 12,000 clones, 65% to 90% of them singletons. The material sequenced was CD4+ or CD8+ T cells sorted from blood, taken in a trial of the OX40 agonist ivuxolimab. These receptors were collected from an adult with an advanced solid tumor such as melanoma, head and neck, liver or kidney cancer. The CDR3 runs from the conserved cysteine through the conserved F or W. Each record gives: clone size, V gene, CDR3 protein. Rows give clone size only sometimes, using once, few, many, or a class for an expanded clone.

medium-sized | TRBV6-1 | CASRLAGPNNEQFF
NA | TRBV6-4 | CASSDSPGQAADTQYF
once | TRBV11-3 | CASSTVEGNTIYF
NA | TRBV15 | CATSRASEGLQNIQYF
NA | TRBV28 | CASTRGTGGLSGVYTGELFF
NA | TRBV30 | CAWSALRWNTEAFF
once | TRBV19 | CASGQVYEQYF
NA | TRBV19 | CASSFGGAEGYTF
NA | TRBV7-9 | CASSPAVGINSPLHF
NA | TRBV28 | CASVGWSSNQPQHF
few | TRBV4-3 | CASSQQSQGSSGNTIYF
NA | TRBV7-9 | CASSLGGLLSGQPQHF
NA | TRBV10-3 | CAISDLGEAFF
NA | TRBV6-5 | CASTEGDEQFF
NA | TRBV5-4 | CASSLGTEAFF
NA | TRBV30 | CACPGTGTGNTEAFF
once | TRBV7-9 | CASSFLRGITEAFF
NA | TRBV27 | CASRKGGALHF
NA | TRBV11-1 | CASSSGLAGVGYEQYF
NA | TRBV4-1 | CASSQDHGMSSYEQYF
NA | TRBV2 | CASRVPTGALGTNTGELFF
NA | TRBV19 | CASSAGGSYNEQFF
NA | TRBV5-1 | CASSSFSGTGELFF
once | TRBV27 | CASSIWANQPQHF
NA | TRBV7-9 | CASTDGGGAYNEQFF
NA | TRBV6-5 | CASSFSDSGNTIYF
NA | TRBV30 | CAWSPSDRYYEQYF
NA | TRBV27 | CASSLGLPSSYEQYF
medium-sized | TRBV5-6 | CASSLRGTEAFF
medium-sized | TRBV5-1 | CASSSENSGNTIYF
once | TRBV19 | CASSSLMNTEAFF
NA | TRBV7-6 | CASSLGAGNTIYF